The clone carrying this TCR beta chain was observed at least ten times. The antigen remains unidentified. This entry is derived from a study of CD8+CD57+ T cells in acquired aplastic anemia. Looking at the study overall: The sorted CD4+ and CD8+ cells yielded an average roughly 3 ug of DNA.

CDR1 and CDR2 (germline): SGHTA, FQGTGA. The CDR3 consists of 13 residues. Trimming left V 3 bases short and J 4 bases short, with 10 bases between. Those patients picked for sequencing had displayed CD8+CD57+ cell expansion on flow cytometry. Patients were treatment-naive when blood was sampled. Study results and limitations: In common between the patients and the controls were around 29 CD8+ CDR3 sequences. Researchers reported that CD8+ Simpson's diversity was not significantly different in patients versus controls.

The TCR beta profiling, which covered VDJ combination and CDR3 sequence, was carried out using genomic DNA as the template. TCRdb re-derived calls from the reads in MiXCR, one entry per CDR3 protein. The data contain 200,000 to 250,000 distinct CDR3 sequences, approximately 45% of them singletons. This chain joins TRBV7-3 and TRBJ2-7; the D gene is possibly TRBD1 (6 bases). The source material was sorted CD4+, CD8+, or CD8+CD57+ T cells (not recorded which) from PBMCs. This sequence was found in a human donor with aplastic anemia. Here the CDR3 reads CASSFDTGYEQYF. CDR3 nucleotide sequence: TGTGCCAGCAGCTTCGACACAGGGTACGAGCAGTACTTC.